The 21 T cell receptor beta chains presented below share a single source sample, sequenced in a study of blood T cell repertoires in COVID-19. The table came from immunoSEQ multiplex PCR; TCRdb's copy has only in-frame clones and leaves some out. The table shows some 50,000 clones, with approximately 86% occurring only once. What was sequenced was peripheral blood. The receptor set was obtained from an older man in a cohort sampled during active COVID-19.

V is TRBV3-1 (or the pseudogene TRBV3-2) and J is TRBJ2-3; 16 nucleotides align to TRBD2. Germline-derived CDR1 and CDR2 are LGHDT and YNNKEL (reference sequence). Trimming cost V 3 bases and J 8 bases; bases outside gene matches: 11. The CDR3 has 18 amino acids. CDR3 sequence reads: CASSQSEGLAGGPGTQYF. The CDR3 nucleotides are TGTGCCAGCAGCCAGTCAGAGGGACTAGCGGGGGGGCCGGGTACGCAGTATTTT.

This sequence joins TRBV12-3 or TRBV12-4 and TRBJ2-2; D is undetermined. The V gene lost 4 bases and the J gene lost 6 bases, with 6 bases spanning the gap. This CDR3 is 12 amino acids long. The CDR3 region has the DNA TGTGCCAGCAGTTCAGGTTCCGGGGAGCTGTTTTTT. This gives the protein CASSSGSGELFF.

This clone has more than one count but fewer than ten. The chain couples TRBV2 to TRBJ1-2; TRBD1 might be the D (6 bases). Trimming removed 0 bases from V and 4 bases from J, with 12 bases in between. This CDR3 comprises 15 residues. Germline loops: CDR1 SNHLY, CDR2 FYNNEI. This chain's CDR3 is CASSEAATGVYGYTF. The CDR3 bases are TGTGCCAGCAGTGAAGCGGCGACAGGAGTCTATGGCTACACCTTC.

The chain links TRBV3-1 (or the pseudogene TRBV3-2) to TRBJ2-3; no firm D call. This CDR3 has 16 residues. Germline values: CDR1 LGHDT, CDR2 YNNKEL (reference sequence). Trimming took 1 base from V and 1 from J, leaving 12 bases between them. The CDR3 here is CASSQGSSVRTDTQYF. CDR3 nucleotides: TGTGCCAGCAGCCAAGGGTCCAGCGTACGCACAGATACGCAGTATTTT.

The rearrangement links TRBV28 to TRBJ2-7; TRBD2 might be the D (6 bases). Trimming shortened V by 7 bases and J by 1 base, and 17 bases separated the two germline ends. The CDR3 extends over 15 amino acids. CDR1 is MDHEN and CDR2 is SYDVKM in the germline V gene. CDR3 in DNA: TGTGCCAGCACCATACTCCGGGACTCTTCCTACGAGCAGTACTTC. Its protein product is CASTILRDSSYEQYF.

J is TRBJ2-1 and V is TRBV5-1; possibly TRBD1 for D (6 bases). Per the germline V gene, CDR1 is SGHRS and CDR2 is YFSETQ. Trimming took off 3 bases at V and 10 bases at J, with 23 bases between the two ends. The CDR3 covers 16 residues. This CDR3 reads CASSSHRPRGGQEQFF. The CDR3 nucleotides are TGCGCCAGCAGCTCTCACCGACCCCGCGGCGGACAGGAGCAGTTCTTC.

The genes are TRBV6-5 and TRBJ2-2, with 8 nucleotides matching TRBD1. The CDR3 totals 14 residues. Germline V gene sequence: CDR1 MNHEY, CDR2 SVGAGI. With V trimmed by 6 bases and J by 6 bases, 6 bases remained unmatched. The CDR3 is CASSLTGGSGELFF. The CDR3 coding sequence is TGTGCCAGCAGCCTTACAGGGGGATCCGGGGAGCTGTTTTTT.

The CDR3 bases are TGCGCCAGCAGCTTGGACCGGGACAGGGGTTCAGATACGCAGTATTTT. Amino acids: CASSLDRDRGSDTQYF. The chain links TRBV5-1 to TRBJ2-3, with 10 bases identical to TRBD1. Germline values: CDR1 SGHRS, CDR2 YFSETQ. The CDR3 sequence is 16 residues long. V trimming: 0 bases; J trimming: 4 bases; junction bases outside the gene matches: 5. Based on the CDR3 plus reference TRBV5-1 and TRBJ2-3, the full variable domain is KAGVTQTPRYLIKTRGQQVTLSCSPISGHRSVSWYQQTPGQGLQFLFEYFSETQRNKGNFPGRFSGRQFSNSRSEMNVSTLELGDSALYLCASSLDRDRGSDTQYFGPGTRLTVL.

This clone occurred once. This chain uses TRBV7-2 with TRBJ2-2, with a tentative D call TRBD1 (6 bases). CDR3 length equals 16 residues. Between the trimmed V and J ends, which lost 2 bases and 5 bases, there was a span of 15 bases. Germline V lookup: CDR1 SGHTA, CDR2 FQGNSA. CDR3 in DNA: TGTGCCAGCAGCTTAAATCCGACAGGCAAAACCGGGGAGCTGTTTTTT. Its protein is CASSLNPTGKTGELFF.

The V and J genes are TRBV4-1 and TRBJ2-7, with TRBD2 matching 9 bases. The CDR3 totals 16 residues. Germline CDR1 MGHRA, CDR2 YSYEKL. Trimming removed 0 bases from V and 7 bases from J; junction bases left unmatched: 10. The CDR3 region is CASSQDIAGGPREQYF. CDR3 DNA sequence: TGCGCCAGCAGCCAAGATATCGCGGGAGGGCCGAGGGAGCAGTACTTC.

This clone was detected once. V usage is TRBV7-9 and J usage is TRBJ1-1; perhaps TRBD1 as D (5 bases). The CDR3 sequence is 11 residues long. CDR1 and CDR2 from the germline V gene are SEHNR and FQNEAQ (reference sequence). V was trimmed by 5 bases and J by 11 bases, leaving 12 bases between them. CDR3 sequence (DNA): TGTGCCAGCAGCCTCCAGGGAAATGCTTTCTTT. As protein: CASSLQGNAFF.

This CDR3 reads CASSFRGTGRKETQYF. The CDR3, as DNA: TGTGCCAGCAGCTTCCGAGGGACAGGGAGGAAGGAGACCCAGTACTTC. The rearrangement joins TRBV7-2 to TRBJ2-5, with 9 bases identical to TRBD1. In germline, CDR1 is SGHTA, CDR2 FQGNSA. The CDR3 consists of 16 residues. V lost 3 bases to trimming and J lost 5 bases; unmatched junction nucleotides: 10.

The chain links TRBV19 to TRBJ1-5; TRBD1 is a possible D gene (6 bases). The CDR3 totals 17 residues. Trimming removed 4 bases at V and 2 bases at J, with 18 bases between. Per germline, CDR1 LNHDA and CDR2 SQIVND (reference sequence). CDR3 in DNA: TGTGCCAGTAGTAGGAGTGTACAGGGAATCGGCAATCAGCCCCAGCATTTT. This encodes CASSRSVQGIGNQPQHF.

The chain is built from TRBV18 and TRBJ2-7, with 7 bases fitting TRBD1. After removal of 3 bases from V and 2 bases from J, the junction contained 7 bases not matched to a gene. Germline CDR1 reads KGHSH; CDR2 reads LQKENI. The CDR3 runs to 15 residues. Here the CDR3 reads CASSPQGDGTYEQYF. The CDR3 region has the DNA TGTGCCAGCTCACCCCAGGGGGACGGAACCTACGAGCAGTACTTC.

V gene TRBV6-2 or TRBV6-3 combines with J gene TRBJ1-2; perhaps TRBD1 as D (6 bases). With 4 bases removed from V and 7 bases from J, the gap between germline ends came to 13 bases. Germline V gene data show CDR1 as MNHEY and CDR2 as SVGEGT. The CDR3 is 13 amino acids. The CDR3 sequence: CASSFRDKLGYTF. DNA of the CDR3: TGTGCCAGCAGTTTCCGGGACAAGCTTGGCTACACCTTC.

The CDR3 is CASRQDRGEQYF. The CDR3 DNA reads as TGCGCCAGCAGACAGGACAGGGGAGAGCAGTACTTC. The V call is TRBV5-1, the J call TRBJ2-7, with TRBD1 matching 9 bases. Germline V gene data show CDR1 as SGHRS and CDR2 as YFSETQ. The CDR3 is 12 amino acids. With 5 bases clipped from V and 7 bases from J, the junction kept 4 bases outside the gene matches.

V gene TRBV5-1 combines with J gene TRBJ2-7; TRBD1 matches at 9 bases. This CDR3 has 16 residues. From germline, CDR1 is SGHRS and CDR2 YFSETQ. V was pared by 4 bases and J by 1 base, with 9 bases of the junction left unmatched. CDR3 sequence (DNA): TGCGCCAGCAGCCCGAACCAACAGGGGGCTTCCTACGAGCAGTACTTC. It encodes CASSPNQQGASYEQYF.

The gene calls are TRBV18 and TRBJ2-7; the D gene is possibly TRBD2 (6 bases). V was clipped by 2 bases and J by 0 bases, with 8 bases between them. CDR1 and CDR2 (germline): KGHSH, LQKENI. The CDR3 contains 14 residues. The CDR3 sequence: CASSPTSTSYEQYF. The CDR3 bases are TGTGCCAGCTCACCAACTAGCACCTCCTACGAGCAGTACTTC.

The chain has TRBV25-1 and TRBJ1-2, with 9 positions matching TRBD1. The V segment lost 4 bases and the J segment 7 bases; nucleotides outside the gene matches: 1. Germline V gene sequence: CDR1 MGHDK, CDR2 SYGVNS. The CDR3 contains 12 residues. The CDR3 sequence is CASSGGQGGYTF. The DNA of the CDR3 is TGTGCCAGCAGTGGGGGACAGGGTGGCTACACCTTC.

The rearrangement joins TRBV20-1 to TRBJ1-4, with D unclear. The length of the CDR3 is 11 residues. Germline CDR1 DFQATT, CDR2 SNEGSKA (reference sequence). V lost 4 bases, J lost 8 bases, and 8 bases lay in between. In DNA, the CDR3 is TGCAGTGCTAATATCCGGGAAAAACTGTTTTTT. It yields the protein CSANIREKLFF.

The V call is TRBV5-1, the J call TRBJ2-7, with TRBD1 identical over 7 bases. The CDR3 extends over 13 amino acids. Germline CDR1 and CDR2: SGHRS and YFSETQ. The V gene end was trimmed by 5 bases and the J gene end by 4 bases; junction bases not matched to a gene: 6. As DNA, the CDR3 is TGCGCCAGCAGACAATCGACAGGGTACGAGCAGTACTTC. Protein: CASRQSTGYEQYF.